The rows below give T cell receptor beta chains drawn from one sample of a study of blood T cell repertoires in COVID-19. Clones were read by immunoSEQ multiplex PCR, and TCRdb kept only the in-frame ones, dropping some. The sample consists of approximately 12,000 clones, roughly 83% of them appearing once. The sample was peripheral blood. Receptors were obtained from a man in his forties with active or convalescent COVID-19. The CDR3 runs from the conserved cysteine through the conserved F or W. D genes are given only for firm matches. Clone size is shown for a subset of rows, as once, few, many or a class of expanded clone.

D: TRBD2
length: 19
size: -
J: TRBJ2-7
V: TRBV28
DNA: TGTGCCAGCACCCGACCGGGACTAGCGGGAGGACCAAAATCCTACGAGCAGTACTTC
CDR3: CASTRPGLAGGPKSYEQYF

D: TRBD1
length: 16
size: once
J: TRBJ2-7
V: TRBV4-1
DNA: TGCGCCAGCAGCCAAGATGCCGGACAGGGGAACTACGAGCAGTACTTC
CDR3: CASSQDAGQGNYEQYF

D: TRBD2
length: 15
size: -
J: TRBJ2-5
V: TRBV9
DNA: TGTGCCAGCAGCGTAGATGGAGCGGGGGGAGAGACCCAGTACTTC
CDR3: CASSVDGAGGETQYF

D: TRBD2
length: 17
size: -
J: TRBJ2-4
V: TRBV4-1
DNA: TGCGCCAGCAGCCAAGAGGGGGGGTCGGGTGCCAAAAACATTCAGTACTTC
CDR3: CASSQEGGSGAKNIQYF

D: -
length: 15
size: -
J: TRBJ2-1
V: TRBV6-4
DNA: TGTGCCAGCAGTGCCGAAGGGGGCTCCTACAATGAGCAGTTCTTC
CDR3: CASSAEGGSYNEQFF

D: -
length: 15
size: -
J: TRBJ2-7
V: TRBV2
DNA: TGTGCCAGCAGTGAAACCGGTCTTCCGGGCTACGAGCAGTACTTC
CDR3: CASSETGLPGYEQYF

D: TRBD1
length: 13
size: -
J: TRBJ1-2
V: TRBV7-9
DNA: TGTGCCAGCAGCCGGACAGGGGGCGTTGGCTACACCTTC
CDR3: CASSRTGGVGYTF

D: -
length: 15
size: few
J: TRBJ2-2
V: TRBV7-2
DNA: TGTGCCAGCAGCTTAGGACAGATGAACACCGGGGAGCTGTTTTTT
CDR3: CASSLGQMNTGELFF

D: TRBD2
length: 18
size: -
J: TRBJ2-3
V: TRBV11-3
DNA: TGTGCCAGCAGCGAAGGACTAGCGGGGCCGGGGGTCACAGATACGCAGTATTTT
CDR3: CASSEGLAGPGVTDTQYF

D: -
length: 15
size: -
J: TRBJ2-3
V: TRBV4-2
DNA: TGTGCCAGCAGCCAAGATTTCGGGGGCACAGATACGCAGTATTTT
CDR3: CASSQDFGGTDTQYF

D: -
length: 11
size: -
J: TRBJ2-7
V: TRBV20-1
DNA: TGCAGTGCTAGATTTAGCGGCGAGCAGTACTTC
CDR3: CSARFSGEQYF

D: TRBD1
length: 16
size: -
J: TRBJ1-2
V: TRBV27
DNA: TGTGCCAGCGCTCGATTAGGGACAGGGTACAGCTATGGCTACACCTTC
CDR3: CASARLGTGYSYGYTF

D: TRBD1
length: 15
size: -
J: TRBJ1-1
V: TRBV5-1
DNA: TGCGCCAGCAGCCCGGACAGGGGGGCTGACACTGAAGCTTTCTTT
CDR3: CASSPDRGADTEAFF

D: TRBD2
length: 16
size: -
J: TRBJ2-2
V: TRBV7-2
DNA: TGTGCCAGCAGCTTAAAAGCGGGGGGGTACACCGGGGAGCTGTTTTTT
CDR3: CASSLKAGGYTGELFF

D: TRBD1
length: 16
size: -
J: TRBJ2-7
V: TRBV7-9
DNA: TGTGCCAGCAGCTTAGTTCAGGGGACAGGGTCCCACGAGCAGTACTTC
CDR3: CASSLVQGTGSHEQYF

D: -
length: 14
size: -
J: TRBJ2-1
V: TRBV9
DNA: TGTGCCAGCAGCGTAGCCAGGGTGGGCAATGAGCAGTTCTTC
CDR3: CASSVARVGNEQFF

D: -
length: 14
size: -
J: TRBJ2-1
V: TRBV18
DNA: TGTGCCAGCGCCGGCGGTACTACCTACAATGAGCAGTTCTTC
CDR3: CASAGGTTYNEQFF

D: TRBD1
length: 17
size: -
J: TRBJ2-1
V: TRBV7-3
DNA: TGTGCCAGCAGCCTAAGTTGGGGGACAGGGCCCTACAATGAGCAGTTCTTC
CDR3: CASSLSWGTGPYNEQFF

D: -
length: 13
size: once
J: TRBJ2-5
V: TRBV25-1
DNA: TGTGCCAGCAGTAAGGGGGCGGGGGAGACCCAGTACTTC
CDR3: CASSKGAGETQYF

D: -
length: 13
size: -
J: TRBJ1-2
V: TRBV12-3/TRBV12-4
DNA: TGTGCCAGCAGTTTCCGGGGGTCGAGTGGCTACACCTTC
CDR3: CASSFRGSSGYTF

D: TRBD2
length: 14
size: once
J: TRBJ2-1
V: TRBV7-2
DNA: TGTGCCAGCAGCGCCGGACTAGCCATCAATGAGCAGTTCTTC
CDR3: CASSAGLAINEQFF

D: TRBD2
length: 16
size: -
J: TRBJ2-1
V: TRBV5-1
DNA: TGCGCCAGCAGCTTGGGGGGAGGGACTCCGCACAATGAGCAGTTCTTC
CDR3: CASSLGGGTPHNEQFF